The 15 T cell receptor beta chains reported below all come from one sample, sequenced in a study of blood T cell repertoires in COVID-19. Repertoires were generated with immunoSEQ multiplex PCR, while TCRdb's copy carries only in-frame clones and drops some. The table records over 250,000 clones, approximately 88% of them present only once. The specimen was PBMCs or T cells enriched from blood (not recorded which). The receptor source for this set is a woman aged 25-40 years who had recovered from COVID-19.

The rearrangement links TRBV19 to TRBJ2-3; D is unresolved. The length of the CDR3 is 15 residues. Germline loops: CDR1 LNHDA, CDR2 SQIVND (reference sequence). Trimming took off 3 bases at V and 1 base at J, with 11 bases between the two ends. The CDR3 loop is CASSIPIRGTDTQYF. CDR3 nucleotide sequence: TGTGCCAGTAGTATCCCCATCCGAGGCACAGATACGCAGTATTTT. Full variable domain (missing parts from reference TRBV19 and TRBJ2-3): DGGITQSPKYLFRKEGQNVTLSCEQNLNHDAMYWYRQDPGQGLRLIYYSQIVNDFQKGDIAEGYSVSREKKESFPLTVTSAQKNPTAFYLCASSIPIRGTDTQYFGPGTRLTVL.

As regards this clone: A read error is likely, as this CDR3 ends without the conserved phenylalanine or tryptophan. No DNA is shown, since the ends of the CDR3 on it are uncertain; the CDR3 is the one TCRdb lists. The V and J genes are TRBV2 and TRBJ1-1; TRBD1 was called by the table and not checked on the DNA. The germline V gene has CDR1 SNHLY and CDR2 FYNNEI. The CDR3 is 9 residues long, counting both termini. The CDR3 spells CASSLKIFG.

J is TRBJ1-2 and V is TRBV5-1; 8 bases agree with TRBD1. V shed 4 bases and J 7 bases; nucleotides not matched to a gene: 6. CDR1 SGHRS and CDR2 YFSETQ come from the germline V gene. CDR3 size: 13 residues. The CDR3 spells CASSPQGAGGYTF. The DNA of the CDR3 is TGCGCCAGCAGCCCCCAGGGGGCGGGTGGCTACACCTTC.

This clone was recorded only once. The DNA for the CDR3 is TGTGCCAGCAGCTTCCCCTCCCTTGGCGGGGGTGAGCAGTTCTTC. Encoded protein: CASSFPSLGGGEQFF. This chain uses TRBV5-5 with TRBJ2-1, with 7 positions matching TRBD2. This CDR3 comprises 15 residues. Germline V gene lookup returns CDR1 SGHKS and CDR2 YYEKEE (reference sequence). Trimming removed 2 bases from V and 9 bases from J; junction bases left unmatched: 11.

This sequence joins TRBV5-1 and TRBJ2-4; D unresolved. Trimming took 0 bases from V and 2 from J, leaving 12 bases between them. The CDR3 length is 16 residues. CDR1 SGHRS and CDR2 YFSETQ come from the germline V gene. The CDR3 is CASSLVVAGPKNIQYF. CDR3 DNA: TGCGCCAGCAGCTTGGTTGTTGCTGGGCCCAAAAACATTCAGTACTTC.

The V call is TRBV4-1, the J call TRBJ2-7; possibly TRBD2 for D (5 bases). The CDR3 covers 14 residues. Trimming pared 1 base from V and 11 bases from J, leaving 18 bases between. CDR1 is MGHRA, CDR2 YSYEKL, per germline. The CDR3 DNA is TGCGCCAGCAGCCAAGCGCTAGGACTGGTCGAAAAGTACTTC. It codes for CASSQALGLVEKYF.

In this sample, this clone turned up a few times. The chain combines TRBV19 with TRBJ1-5; D uncertain. Trimming pared 11 bases from V and 5 bases from J, leaving 10 bases between. The CDR3 is made up of 11 amino acids. The V gene's germline CDR1 is LNHDA and CDR2 SQIVND (reference sequence). Here the CDR3 DNA reads TGTGCCGCAGGCTCCTATCAGCCCCAGCATTTT. Translation: CAAGSYQPQHF.

The V and J genes are TRBV24-1 and TRBJ1-2; possible D gene TRBD1, 5 bases. The CDR3 runs 14 residues. CDR1 is KGHDR, CDR2 SFDVKD, per germline. Trimming left V 8 bases short and J 4 bases short, with 16 bases between. Here the CDR3 DNA reads TGTGCCACCAAGGCGGGCCGCGGGGGCTATGGCTACACCTTC. Its translation is CATKAGRGGYGYTF.

The chain uses TRBV4-1 and TRBJ1-4; D remains ambiguous. CDR3 length: 16 amino acids. Trimming cost V 0 bases and J 4 bases, with 12 bases left between them. Germline V gives CDR1 MGHRA, CDR2 YSYEKL. The CDR3 sequence: CASSQEGGYGNEKLFF. CDR3 DNA: TGCGCCAGCAGCCAAGAAGGCGGGTACGGTAATGAAAAACTGTTTTTT.

The genes are TRBV11-2 and TRBJ2-7; 9 bases align to TRBD1. The V gene's germline CDR1 is SGHAT and CDR2 FQNNGV. V lost 4 bases and J lost 1; bases outside the gene matches: 14. This CDR3 has 18 amino acids. The CDR3 DNA follows: TGTGCCAGCAGCTCCCGAGGGGGACAGGGAAAACCTTCCTACGAGCAGTACTTC. Protein product: CASSSRGGQGKPSYEQYF.

The chain links TRBV4-1 to TRBJ2-1; D is uncertain. The ends were cut back, 5 bases at V and 8 bases at J, with 19 bases in the middle. The CDR3 contains 15 residues. Per the germline V gene, CDR1 is MGHRA and CDR2 is YSYEKL. Here the CDR3 DNA reads TGCGCCAGCAGCGCCAGAGACTCAAAGGTCGATGAGCAGTTCTTC. It yields the protein CASSARDSKVDEQFF.

With regard to this clone: This sample also contains other DNA sequences that code for the same CDR3. This rearrangement joins TRBV7-9 to TRBJ2-7, with D possibly TRBD2 on 6 matching bases. V was cut by 1 base and J by 3 bases, with 10 bases left in between. CDR1 SEHNR and CDR2 FQNEAQ come from the germline V gene (reference sequence). This CDR3 region has 14 residues. This chain's CDR3 is CASSLDGGSYEQYF. CDR3 sequence (DNA): TGTGCCAGCAGCTTAGACGGGGGTAGCTACGAGCAGTACTTC. The full variable domain, completed using reference TRBV7-9 and TRBJ2-7, is DTGVSQNPRHKITKRGQNVTFRCDPISEHNRLYWYRQTLGQGPEFLTYFQNEAQLEKSRLLSDRFSAERPKGSFSTLEIQRTEQGDSAMYLCASSLDGGSYEQYFGPGTRLTVT.

The rearrangement joins TRBV11-2 to TRBJ2-3, with 8 positions matching TRBD2. This CDR3 has 16 amino acids. J was trimmed by 6 bases and V by 5 bases; bases with no gene match: 13. CDR1 is SGHAT, CDR2 FQNNGV, per germline. The chain's CDR3 is CASSPPPGGGLDTQYF. The CDR3 DNA reads TGTGCCAGCAGCCCACCCCCGGGGGGGGGTCTGGATACGCAGTATTTT.

This clone occurred a few times. V gene TRBV28 combines with J gene TRBJ1-5, with 12 bases fitting TRBD1. From germline, CDR1 is MDHEN and CDR2 SYDVKM. CDR3 length: 18 residues. V lost 3 bases, J lost 2 bases, and 8 bases stayed unmatched. In DNA, the CDR3 is TGTGCCAGCAGTTTGGGCGGGACAGGGGGCCGGGGCAATCAGCCCCAGCATTTT. Translation: CASSLGGTGGRGNQPQHF.

This chain connects TRBV5-1 to TRBJ2-1; the D is unclear. The CDR3 totals 17 residues. The germline V and J ends were trimmed by 2 bases and 7 bases, with 22 bases remaining between them. Germline V lookup: CDR1 SGHRS, CDR2 YFSETQ. The CDR3 DNA reads TGCGCCAGCAGCTTTGGGTTAACTACCACACGGTATAATGAGCAGTTCTTC. As protein: CASSFGLTTTRYNEQFF.